This T cell receptor beta chain comes out of a study of cytomegalovirus exposure and HLA in healthy donors. Study-wide results and caveats: Trimming of TCR beta V- and J-genes showed a link, identified in a later analysis, to a missense DCLRE1C variant. Prior analysis indicated that the majority of TCR beta V segments exhibited productivity approximately 90% or approximately 30% of the time.

On this clone itself: As yet, its antigen is unknown.

The donors, nominally healthy at sampling, likely had unrecorded immune exposures. 13 Jbeta primers and 60 Vbeta primers were used for the PCR. Sequencing was performed with immunoSEQ multiplex PCR; in TCRdb, only in-frame clones are kept and a portion is missing. The table includes about 190,000 clones, roughly 13% detected once. The sequence was obtained from a man between 45 and 60 years old in good health and CMV-seropositive. The sequencing sample was made of PBMCs.

CDR3 in amino acids: CASTQPGQTNEKLFF. DNA for the CDR3: TGTGCCAGCACTCAACCGGGACAAACTAATGAAAAACTGTTTTTT. The chain joins TRBV25-1 to TRBJ1-4; a weak D match, TRBD1 (6 bases). Per germline, CDR1 MGHDK and CDR2 SYGVNS. Between the trimmed V and J ends, which lost 7 bases and 1 base, there was a span of 13 bases. The CDR3 runs to 15 residues.